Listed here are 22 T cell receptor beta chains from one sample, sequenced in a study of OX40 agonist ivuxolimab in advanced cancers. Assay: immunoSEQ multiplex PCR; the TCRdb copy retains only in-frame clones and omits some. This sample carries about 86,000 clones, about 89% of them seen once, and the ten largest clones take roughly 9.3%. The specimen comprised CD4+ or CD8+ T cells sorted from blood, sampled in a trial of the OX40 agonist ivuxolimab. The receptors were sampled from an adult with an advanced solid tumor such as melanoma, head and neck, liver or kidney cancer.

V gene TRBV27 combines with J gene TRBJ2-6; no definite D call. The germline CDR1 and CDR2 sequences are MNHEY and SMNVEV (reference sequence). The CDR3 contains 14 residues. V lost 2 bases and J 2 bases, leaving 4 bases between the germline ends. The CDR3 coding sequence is TGTGCCAGCAGTTTAAGGGCTGGGGCCAACGTCCTGACTTTC. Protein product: CASSLRAGANVLTF.

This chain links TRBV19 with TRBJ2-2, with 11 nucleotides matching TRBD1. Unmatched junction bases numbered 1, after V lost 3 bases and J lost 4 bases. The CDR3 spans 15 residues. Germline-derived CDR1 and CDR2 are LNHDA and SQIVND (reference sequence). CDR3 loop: CASSIGTGGTGELFF. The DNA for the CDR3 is TGTGCCAGTAGTATTGGGACAGGGGGCACCGGGGAGCTGTTTTTT. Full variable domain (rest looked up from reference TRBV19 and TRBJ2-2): DGGITQSPKYLFRKEGQNVTLSCEQNLNHDAMYWYRQDPGQGLRLIYYSQIVNDFQKGDIAEGYSVSREKKESFPLTVTSAQKNPTAFYLCASSIGTGGTGELFFGEGSRLTVL.

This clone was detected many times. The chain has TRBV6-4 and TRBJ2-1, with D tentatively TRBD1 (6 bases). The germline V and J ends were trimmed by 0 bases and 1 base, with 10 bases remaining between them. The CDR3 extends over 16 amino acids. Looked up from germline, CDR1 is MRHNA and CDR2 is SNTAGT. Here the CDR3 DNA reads TGTGCCAGCAGTGACTCGCACAGGGTATCCTACAATGAGCAGTTCTTC. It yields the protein CASSDSHRVSYNEQFF.

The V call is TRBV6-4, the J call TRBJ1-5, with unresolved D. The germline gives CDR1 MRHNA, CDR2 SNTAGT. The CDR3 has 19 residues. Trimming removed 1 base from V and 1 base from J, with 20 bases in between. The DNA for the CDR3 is TGTGCCAGCAGTGACTTGAAGAAGATTGAGGGATCGAGCAATCAGCCCCAGCATTTT. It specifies CASSDLKKIEGSSNQPQHF.

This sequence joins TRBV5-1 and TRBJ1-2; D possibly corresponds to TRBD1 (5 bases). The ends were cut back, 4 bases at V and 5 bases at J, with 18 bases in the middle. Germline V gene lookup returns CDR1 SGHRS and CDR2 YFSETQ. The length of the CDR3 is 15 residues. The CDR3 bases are TGCGCCAGCAGCGCTGACAGCGACCTAATATATGGCTACACCTTC. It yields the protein CASSADSDLIYGYTF.

CDR3 DNA sequence: TGTGCCAGCAGTCCAGGGGACTACAATGAGCAGTTCTTC. This gives the protein CASSPGDYNEQFF. The rearrangement joins TRBV6-5 to TRBJ2-1; possible D gene TRBD1, 6 bases. This CDR3 region has 13 residues. V dropped 5 bases and J dropped 3 bases, with 8 bases sitting between them. CDR1 is MNHEY and CDR2 is SVGAGI in the germline V gene.

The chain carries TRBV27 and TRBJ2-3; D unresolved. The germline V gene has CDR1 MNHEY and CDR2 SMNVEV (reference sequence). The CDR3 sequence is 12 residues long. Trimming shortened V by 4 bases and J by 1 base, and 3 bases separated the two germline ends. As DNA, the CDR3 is TGTGCCAGCAGTTCCCGCACAGATACGCAGTATTTT. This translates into CASSSRTDTQYF.

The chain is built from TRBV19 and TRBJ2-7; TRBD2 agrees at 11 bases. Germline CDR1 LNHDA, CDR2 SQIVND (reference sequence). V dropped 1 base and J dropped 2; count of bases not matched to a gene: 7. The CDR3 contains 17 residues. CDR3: CASSIASLTSGAYEQYF. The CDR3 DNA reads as TGTGCCAGTAGTATAGCTTCCTTGACTAGCGGGGCCTACGAGCAGTACTTC.

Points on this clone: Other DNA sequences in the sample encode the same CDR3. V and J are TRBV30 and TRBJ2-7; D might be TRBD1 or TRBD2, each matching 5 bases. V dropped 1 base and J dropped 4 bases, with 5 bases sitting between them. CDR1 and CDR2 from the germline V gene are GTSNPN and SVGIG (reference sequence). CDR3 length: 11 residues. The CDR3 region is CAWSGGYEQYF. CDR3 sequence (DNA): TGTGCCTGGAGTGGGGGGTACGAGCAGTACTTC.

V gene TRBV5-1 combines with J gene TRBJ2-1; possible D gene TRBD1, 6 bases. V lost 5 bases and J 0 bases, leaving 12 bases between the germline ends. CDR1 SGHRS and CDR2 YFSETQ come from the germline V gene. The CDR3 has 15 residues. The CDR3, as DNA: TGCGCCAGCAGACAGGGCCTGGTCTCCTACAATGAGCAGTTCTTC. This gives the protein CASRQGLVSYNEQFF.

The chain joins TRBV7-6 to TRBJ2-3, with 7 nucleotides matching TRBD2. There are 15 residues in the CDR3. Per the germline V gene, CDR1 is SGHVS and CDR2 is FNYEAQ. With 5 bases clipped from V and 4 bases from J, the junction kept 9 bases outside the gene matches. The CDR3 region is CASSLRLAASDTQYF. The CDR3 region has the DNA TGTGCCAGCAGCCTGCGACTAGCTGCATCAGATACGCAGTATTTT. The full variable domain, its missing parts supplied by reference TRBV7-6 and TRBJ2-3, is GAGVSQSPRYKVTKRGQDVALRCDPISGHVSLYWYRQALGQGPEFLTYFNYEAQQDKSGLPNDRFSAERPEGSISTLTIQRTEQRDSAMYRCASSLRLAASDTQYFGPGTRLTVL.

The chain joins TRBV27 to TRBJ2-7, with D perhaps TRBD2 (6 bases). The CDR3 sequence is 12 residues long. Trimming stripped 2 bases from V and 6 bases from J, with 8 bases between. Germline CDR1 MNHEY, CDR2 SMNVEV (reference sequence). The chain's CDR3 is CASSLMGGEQYF. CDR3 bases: TGTGCCAGCAGTTTAATGGGGGGCGAGCAGTACTTC.

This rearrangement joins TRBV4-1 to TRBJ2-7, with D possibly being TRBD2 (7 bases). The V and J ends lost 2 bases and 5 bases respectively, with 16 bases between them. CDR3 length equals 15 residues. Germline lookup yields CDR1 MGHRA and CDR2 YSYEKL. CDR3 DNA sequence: TGCGCCAGCAGCCAAAAACGGGGGGCCCACCACGAGCAGTACTTC. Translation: CASSQKRGAHHEQYF.

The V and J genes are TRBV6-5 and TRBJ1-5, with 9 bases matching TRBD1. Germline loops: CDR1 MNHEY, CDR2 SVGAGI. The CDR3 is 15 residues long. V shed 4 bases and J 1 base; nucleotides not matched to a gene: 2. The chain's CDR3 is CASSSGTGSNQPQHF. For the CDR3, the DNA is TGTGCCAGCAGTTCCGGGACAGGGAGCAATCAGCCCCAGCATTTT.

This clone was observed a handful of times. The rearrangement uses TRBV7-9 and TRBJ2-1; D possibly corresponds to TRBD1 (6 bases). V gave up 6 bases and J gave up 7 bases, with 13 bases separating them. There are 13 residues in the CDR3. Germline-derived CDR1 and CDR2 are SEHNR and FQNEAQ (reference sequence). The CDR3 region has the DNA TGTGCCAGCAGTTTCGACCAGGGGAATGAGCAGTTCTTC. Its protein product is CASSFDQGNEQFF.

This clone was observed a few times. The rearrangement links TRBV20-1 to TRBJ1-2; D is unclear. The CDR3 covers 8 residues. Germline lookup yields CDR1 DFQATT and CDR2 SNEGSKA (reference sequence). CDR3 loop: CRGYGYTF. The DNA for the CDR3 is TGCAGGGGATATGGCTACACCTTC.

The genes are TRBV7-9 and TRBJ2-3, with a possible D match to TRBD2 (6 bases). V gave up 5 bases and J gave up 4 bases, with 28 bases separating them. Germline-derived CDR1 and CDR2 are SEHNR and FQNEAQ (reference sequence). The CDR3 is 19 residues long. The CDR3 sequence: CASSLSREKIVIWADTQYF. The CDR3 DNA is TGTGCCAGCAGCCTAAGTCGGGAGAAGATAGTTATTTGGGCAGATACGCAGTATTTT.

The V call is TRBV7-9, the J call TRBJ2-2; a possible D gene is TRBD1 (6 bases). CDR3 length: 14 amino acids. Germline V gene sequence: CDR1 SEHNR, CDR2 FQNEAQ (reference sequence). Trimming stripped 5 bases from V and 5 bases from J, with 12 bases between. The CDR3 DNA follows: TGTGCCAGCAGCGTAGAGACAGGAACCGGGGAGCTGTTTTTT. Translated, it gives CASSVETGTGELFF.

As DNA, the CDR3 is TGTGCCAGCAGCAAGGGACAGGGGCTAGTGGGGACCCAGTACTTC. It specifies CASSKGQGLVGTQYF. This chain joins TRBV11-2 and TRBJ2-5, with 10 bases that match TRBD1. V was pared by 5 bases and J by 7 bases, with 10 bases of the junction left unmatched. The CDR3 totals 15 residues. CDR1 and CDR2 from the germline V gene are SGHAT and FQNNGV.

CDR3 coding DNA: TGTGCCAGCAGCTTATGGGGATCCGGGGAGCTGTTTTTT. Translation: CASSLWGSGELFF. V gene TRBV13 combines with J gene TRBJ2-2; D is unresolved. The CDR3 contains 13 residues. The V end lost 2 bases, the J end lost 6 bases, and 7 bases lay between the germline ends. Germline assignment: CDR1 PRHDT and CDR2 FYEKMQ (reference sequence).

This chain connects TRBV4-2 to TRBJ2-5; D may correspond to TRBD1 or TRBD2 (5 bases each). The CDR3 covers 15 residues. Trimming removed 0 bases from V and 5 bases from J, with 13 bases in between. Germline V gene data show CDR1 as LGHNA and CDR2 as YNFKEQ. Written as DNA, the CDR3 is TGTGCCAGCAGCCAAGACCCAGGGACCTTGGAGACCCAGTACTTC. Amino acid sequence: CASSQDPGTLETQYF.

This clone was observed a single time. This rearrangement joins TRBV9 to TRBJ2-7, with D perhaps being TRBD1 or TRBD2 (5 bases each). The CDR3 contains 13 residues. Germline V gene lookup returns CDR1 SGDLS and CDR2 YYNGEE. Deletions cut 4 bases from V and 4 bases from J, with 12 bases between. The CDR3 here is CASSTGTDYEQYF. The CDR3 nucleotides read TGTGCCAGCAGCACCGGGACCGATTACGAGCAGTACTTC.